These 26 T cell receptor beta chains originate from one sample sequenced in a study of blood T cell repertoires in COVID-19 (TCRdb year 2020). The method behind the library was the immunoSEQ multiplex PCR assay. In its TCRdb copy, this immuneACCESS table keeps in-frame sequences only and misses some clones. Where compared with another copy, unresolved V genes explain less than half of these, and the others have no known cause. This sample has around 100,000 clones in its table, and more than 80% of those were observed once. Around 32% of the sample is held by the ten biggest clonotypes. Sequenced input: peripheral blood. The receptors stem from a woman aged 80 or older with acute or convalescent COVID-19.

The J gene is TRBJ1-5, the V gene TRBV10-3; weak D call: TRBD1 (5 bases). Trimming removed 4 bases at V and 7 bases at J, with 14 bases between. The CDR3 is 14 residues long. The germline V gene has CDR1 ENHRY and CDR2 SYGVKD. CDR3: CAISGGRVDQPQHF. Here the CDR3 DNA reads TGTGCCATCAGTGGGGGCAGGGTTGACCAGCCCCAGCATTTT.

This chain connects TRBV19 to TRBJ2-7; a weak D match, TRBD1 (6 bases). The CDR3 is 14 amino acids. Per the germline V gene, CDR1 is LNHDA and CDR2 is SQIVND (reference sequence). V lost 4 bases and J lost 3, with 13 bases in between. The DNA for the CDR3 is TGTGCCAGTAGTACACAATACAGGGTCTACGAGCAGTACTTC. Translated, it gives CASSTQYRVYEQYF. The full variable domain, in which reference TRBV19 and TRBJ2-7 provide the parts outside the CDR3, is DGGITQSPKYLFRKEGQNVTLSCEQNLNHDAMYWYRQDPGQGLRLIYYSQIVNDFQKGDIAEGYSVSREKKESFPLTVTSAQKNPTAFYLCASSTQYRVYEQYFGPGTRLTVT.

This chain joins TRBV7-9 and TRBJ2-5; perhaps TRBD1 as D (6 bases). Germline CDR1 and CDR2: SEHNR and FQNEAQ (reference sequence). This CDR3 has 14 residues. V was trimmed by 1 base and J by 4 bases, leaving 10 bases between them. CDR3 in DNA: TGTGCCAGCAGCTTAGTTAGGGGGAGAGAGACCCAGTACTTC. Translating gives CASSLVRGRETQYF.

This clone occurred once. V is TRBV14 and J is TRBJ1-4; D perhaps matches TRBD1 (5 bases). V was pared by 1 base and J by 4 bases, with 10 bases between. This CDR3 contains 15 residues. CDR1 and CDR2 (germline): SGHDN, FVKESK. The CDR3 region has the DNA TGTGCCAGCAGCCAAGCAGGGAGGCTTAATGAAAAACTGTTTTTT. Residues: CASSQAGRLNEKLFF.

The chain recombines TRBV7-2 with TRBJ2-2; weak D call: TRBD1 (5 bases). CDR1 is SGHTA, CDR2 FQGNSA, per germline. This CDR3 spans 15 amino acids. V was cut by 0 bases and J by 0 bases, with 5 bases left in between. The CDR3 here is CASSLAGPNTGELFF. For the CDR3, the DNA is TGTGCCAGCAGCTTAGCGGGGCCGAACACCGGGGAGCTGTTTTTT.

This chain links TRBV6-5 with TRBJ2-3; D is ambiguous. The CDR3 runs to 13 residues. The V gene lost 7 bases and the J gene lost 4 bases, with 12 bases spanning the gap. CDR1 and CDR2 (germline): MNHEY, SVGAGI. The CDR3 is CASTQAASDTQYF. CDR3 bases: TGTGCCAGCACTCAGGCAGCCTCAGATACGCAGTATTTT.

The chain links TRBV28 to TRBJ1-5, with D possibly matching TRBD1 (5 bases). Trimming took 5 bases from V and 15 from J, leaving 17 bases between them. This CDR3 has 12 residues. In germline, CDR1 is MDHEN, CDR2 SYDVKM. The CDR3 here is CASSPSPGRLHF. The CDR3 nucleotides read TGTGCCAGCAGTCCCTCGCCAGGGCGCTTGCATTTT.

The rearrangement joins TRBV28 to TRBJ1-1, with 12 bases fitting TRBD1. This CDR3 is 12 amino acids long. In germline, CDR1 is MDHEN, CDR2 SYDVKM. The J segment lost 8 bases and the V segment lost 8 bases, leaving 3 bases of the junction unmatched. The CDR3 DNA follows: TGTGCCAGCCGGGACAGGGGGCACGAAGCTTTCTTT. Translation gives CASRDRGHEAFF.

V is TRBV11-3 and J is TRBJ2-5, with 7 bases aligning to TRBD2. The germline V gene has CDR1 SGHNT and CDR2 YENEEA. Trimming removed 5 bases from V and 4 bases from J; junction bases left unmatched: 10. This CDR3 is 15 amino acids long. The CDR3 sequence is CASSLGGWEGETQYF. CDR3 DNA: TGTGCCAGCAGCCTAGGAGGTTGGGAGGGAGAGACCCAGTACTTC.

V gene TRBV6-4 combines with J gene TRBJ2-1; 8 bases agree with TRBD2. CDR1 and CDR2 (germline): MRHNA, SNTAGT. The CDR3 consists of 14 residues. The V and J ends lost 6 bases and 8 bases, in that order; junction bases with no gene match: 9. The DNA for the CDR3 is TGTGCCAGCAGCGTTTCGGGGGGGCTTGATGAGCAGTTCTTC. This sequence encodes CASSVSGGLDEQFF.

Points on this clone: A read error may produce the germline difference seen at one junction end. The rearrangement links TRBV28 to TRBJ2-7; D is unresolved. Germline V gene lookup returns CDR1 MDHEN and CDR2 SYDVKM. CDR3 length: 14 residues. The CDR3 spells CASSPSLSPYGQYF. DNA of the CDR3: TGTGCCAGCAGTCCATCCCTCTCCCCTTACGGGCAGTACTTC.

This clone appeared a single time. The chain joins TRBV6-5 to TRBJ2-7; weak D call: TRBD1 (6 bases). Germline CDR1 MNHEY, CDR2 SVGAGI. The CDR3 runs to 13 residues. Trimming pared 4 bases from V and 6 bases from J, leaving 13 bases between. CDR3 DNA: TGTGCCAGCAGTTCTATACAGGGTGGCGAGCAGTACTTC. Translated: CASSSIQGGEQYF.

This rearrangement joins TRBV11-1 to TRBJ2-7, with 9 positions matching TRBD1. The CDR3 loop spans 13 amino acids. After removal of 2 bases from V and 6 bases from J, the junction contained 2 bases not matched to a gene. The V gene's germline CDR1 is SGHAT and CDR2 FQDESV (reference sequence). The CDR3 region has the DNA TGTGCCAGCAGCTTAAGGACAGGGGCCGAGCAGTACTTC. As protein: CASSLRTGAEQYF.

V usage is TRBV28 and J usage is TRBJ2-7, with 7 bases lining up with TRBD2. Germline V gene lookup returns CDR1 MDHEN and CDR2 SYDVKM. The CDR3 has 14 residues. The ends lost 7 bases at V and 3 bases at J; junction bases unmatched: 9. CDR3 coding DNA: TGTGCCAGCACTTCCGCAGGGAGGGTCTACGAGCAGTACTTC. Its translation: CASTSAGRVYEQYF.

The chain joins TRBV14 to TRBJ1-4, with D maybe TRBD1 (6 bases). From germline, CDR1 is SGHDN and CDR2 FVKESK. Trimming pared 1 base from V and 11 bases from J, leaving 20 bases between. The CDR3 extends over 16 amino acids. CDR3 sequence (DNA): TGTGCCAGCAGCCAAGTTGTCGGGCAGGGGTTGGGTAAACTGTTTTTT. Amino acids: CASSQVVGQGLGKLFF.

The chain is built from TRBV4-3 and TRBJ1-4; TRBD1 might be the D (5 bases). CDR1 and CDR2 (germline): LGHNA, YSLEER. V was clipped by 0 bases and J by 3 bases, with 14 bases between them. The CDR3 has 17 amino acids. The CDR3 DNA sequence: TGCGCCAGCAGCCAAGATCTCGCGGGGGGACCTAATGAAAAACTGTTTTTT. This translates into CASSQDLAGGPNEKLFF.

The gene calls are TRBV15 and TRBJ1-3; 9 bases match TRBD1. Germline CDR1 and CDR2: LNHNV and YYDKDF (reference sequence). J lost 0 bases, V lost 8 bases, and 8 bases had no gene match. CDR3 length: 16 amino acids. The CDR3 DNA is TGTGCCACCGCCAGGGACAGGGTATTCTCTGGAAACACCATATATTTT. Encoded protein: CATARDRVFSGNTIYF. Complete variable domain (other parts from reference TRBV15 and TRBJ1-3): DAMVIQNPRYQVTQFGKPVTLSCSQTLNHNVMYWYQQKSSQAPKLLFHYYDKDFNNEADTPDNFQSRRPNTSFCFLDIRSPGLGDTAMYLCATARDRVFSGNTIYFGEGSWLTVV.

The V call is TRBV29-1, the J call TRBJ2-7; 12 nucleotides line up with TRBD1. The CDR3 contains 14 residues. V was clipped by 4 bases and J by 5 bases; unmatched bases: 6. The V gene's germline CDR1 is SQVTM and CDR2 ANQGSEA. CDR3 nucleotide sequence: TGCAGCGTTGGCTCCGGGACAGGGGGCAACGAGCAGTACTTC. Translated: CSVGSGTGGNEQYF.

This rearrangement joins TRBV6-5 to TRBJ1-1, with D maybe TRBD1 (6 bases). CDR3 length: 12 amino acids. The germline CDR1 and CDR2 sequences are MNHEY and SVGAGI. The V end was cut by 5 bases, the J end by 7 bases, with 11 bases between. The CDR3 region is CASSIRGGEAFF. CDR3 coding DNA: TGTGCCAGCAGTATCAGGGGCGGTGAAGCTTTCTTT.

The J gene is TRBJ1-2, the V gene TRBV5-1; D is perhaps TRBD1 (6 bases). V was clipped by 1 base and J by 4 bases, with 11 bases between them. Germline CDR1 and CDR2: SGHRS and YFSETQ. The CDR3 consists of 14 residues. CDR3 sequence (DNA): TGCGCCAGCAGCTTGTGGACAGCCAGCTATGGCTACACCTTC. As protein: CASSLWTASYGYTF.

The CDR3 region is CASSFLSSGGYEQYF. As DNA, the CDR3 is TGTGCCAGCAGCTTTCTTTCTAGCGGGGGATACGAGCAGTACTTC. J is TRBJ2-7 and V is TRBV7-8, with 10 nucleotides matching TRBD2. J lost 4 bases, V lost 3 bases, and 6 bases had no gene match. From germline, CDR1 is SGHVS and CDR2 FQNEAQ. The CDR3 is 15 amino acids.

This chain uses TRBV27 with TRBJ1-5, with 7 bases matching TRBD1. This CDR3 is built from 16 residues. V was pared by 1 base and J by 0 bases, with 3 bases of the junction left unmatched. In germline, CDR1 is MNHEY, CDR2 SMNVEV (reference sequence). CDR3 sequence (DNA): TGTGCCAGCAGTTTATGGGGACAGAATAGCAATCAGCCCCAGCATTTT. Amino acids: CASSLWGQNSNQPQHF.

The rearrangement joins TRBV27 to TRBJ1-5; 10 positions agree with TRBD1. CDR1 and CDR2 (germline): MNHEY, SMNVEV (reference sequence). The CDR3 extends over 18 amino acids. With V trimmed by 7 bases and J by 4 bases, 16 bases remained unmatched. Written as DNA, the CDR3 is TGTGCCAGCAACCTATCAGGGACAGGGGCGCGGGGTAATCAGCCCCAGCATTTT. Amino acids: CASNLSGTGARGNQPQHF.

The genes are TRBV28 and TRBJ2-1; 9 nucleotides align to TRBD1. V shed 4 bases and J 7 bases; nucleotides not matched to a gene: 5. The CDR3 covers 14 residues. Germline CDR1 is MDHEN and CDR2 is SYDVKM. The CDR3 loop is CASSSRDRENEQFF. The DNA of the CDR3 is TGTGCCAGCAGTTCCCGGGACAGGGAGAATGAGCAGTTCTTC.

The V call is TRBV5-4, the J call TRBJ2-7, with 7 nucleotides matching TRBD1. V shed 4 bases, J shed 3 bases, and the junction held 7 bases outside the gene matches. This CDR3 has 14 amino acids. Germline-derived CDR1 and CDR2 are SGHNT and YYREEE (reference sequence). CDR3 protein: CASSPGQEFYEQYF. The CDR3 DNA reads as TGTGCCAGCAGCCCCGGACAGGAGTTCTACGAGCAGTACTTC.

The gene calls are TRBV7-9 and TRBJ1-1; the D is unclear. The CDR3 sequence is 13 residues long. Germline loops: CDR1 SEHNR, CDR2 FQNEAQ (reference sequence). The ends were cut back, 4 bases at V and 1 base at J, with 7 bases in the middle. This CDR3 is CASSYTSNTEAFF. CDR3 coding DNA: TGTGCCAGCAGCTACACATCGAACACTGAAGCTTTCTTT.